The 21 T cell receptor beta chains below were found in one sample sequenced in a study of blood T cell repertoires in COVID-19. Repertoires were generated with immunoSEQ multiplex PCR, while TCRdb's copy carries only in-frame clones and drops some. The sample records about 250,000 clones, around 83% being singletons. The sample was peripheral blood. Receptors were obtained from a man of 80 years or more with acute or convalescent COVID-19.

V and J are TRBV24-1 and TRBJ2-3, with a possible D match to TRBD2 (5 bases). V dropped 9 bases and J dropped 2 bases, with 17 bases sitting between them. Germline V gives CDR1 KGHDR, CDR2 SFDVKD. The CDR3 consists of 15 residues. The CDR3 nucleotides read TGTGCCACCGCTCGGGGAACGGGGATCACAGATACGCAGTATTTT. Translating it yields CATARGTGITDTQYF.

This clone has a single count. The CDR3: CASSIIPLAGGNTGELFF. As DNA, the CDR3 is TGTGCCAGTAGTATTATCCCCCTAGCGGGGGGAAACACCGGGGAGCTGTTTTTT. V is TRBV19 and J is TRBJ2-2; 11 bases line up with TRBD2. This CDR3 is built from 18 residues. V gave up 3 bases and J gave up 2 bases; unmatched junction bases: 8. Germline V gene sequence: CDR1 LNHDA, CDR2 SQIVND (reference sequence).

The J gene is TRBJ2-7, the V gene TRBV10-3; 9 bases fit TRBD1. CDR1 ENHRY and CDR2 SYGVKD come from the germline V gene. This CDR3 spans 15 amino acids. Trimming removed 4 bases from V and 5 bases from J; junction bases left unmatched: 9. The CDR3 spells CAISGGTGSSNEQYF. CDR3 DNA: TGTGCCATCAGTGGGGGGACAGGGAGTAGCAACGAGCAGTACTTC.

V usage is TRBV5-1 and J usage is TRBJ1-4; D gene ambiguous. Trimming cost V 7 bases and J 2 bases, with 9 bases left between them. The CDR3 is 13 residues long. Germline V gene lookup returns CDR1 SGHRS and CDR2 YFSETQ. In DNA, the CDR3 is TGCGCCAGCGCTAGTGGGACTAATGAAAAACTGTTTTTT. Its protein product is CASASGTNEKLFF.

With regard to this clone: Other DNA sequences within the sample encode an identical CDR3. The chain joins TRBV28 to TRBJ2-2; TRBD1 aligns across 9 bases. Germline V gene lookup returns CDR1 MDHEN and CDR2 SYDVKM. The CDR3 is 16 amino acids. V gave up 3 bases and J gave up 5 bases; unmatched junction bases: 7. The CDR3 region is CASSFQDRGRTGELFF. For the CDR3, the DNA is TGTGCCAGCAGTTTCCAGGACAGGGGCAGAACCGGGGAGCTGTTTTTT.

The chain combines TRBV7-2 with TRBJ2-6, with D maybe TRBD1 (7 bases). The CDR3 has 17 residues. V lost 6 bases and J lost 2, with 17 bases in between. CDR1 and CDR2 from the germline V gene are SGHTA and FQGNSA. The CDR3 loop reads CASSSGGRRAGANVLTF. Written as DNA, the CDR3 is TGTGCCAGCAGTTCAGGGGGGAGAAGGGCTGGGGCCAACGTCCTGACTTTC.

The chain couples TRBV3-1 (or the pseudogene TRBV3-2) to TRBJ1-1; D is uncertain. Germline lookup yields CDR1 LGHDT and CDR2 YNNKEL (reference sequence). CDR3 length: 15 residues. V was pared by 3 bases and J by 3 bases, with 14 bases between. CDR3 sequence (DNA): TGTGCCAGCAGCCATTCAGGTAGTAGGCACACTGAAGCTTTCTTT. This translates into CASSHSGSRHTEAFF.

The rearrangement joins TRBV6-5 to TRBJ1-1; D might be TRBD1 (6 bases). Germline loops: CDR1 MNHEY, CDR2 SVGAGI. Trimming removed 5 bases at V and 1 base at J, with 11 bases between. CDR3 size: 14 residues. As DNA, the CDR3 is TGTGCCAGCAGTAGCAACAGGGCGAACACTGAAGCTTTCTTT. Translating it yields CASSSNRANTEAFF.

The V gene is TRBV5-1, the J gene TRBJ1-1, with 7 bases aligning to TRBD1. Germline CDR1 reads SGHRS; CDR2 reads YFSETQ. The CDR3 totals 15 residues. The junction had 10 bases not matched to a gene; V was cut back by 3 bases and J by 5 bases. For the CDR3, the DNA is TGCGCCAGCAGCTGGCCAAGGGACAGAGATACTGAAGCTTTCTTT. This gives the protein CASSWPRDRDTEAFF. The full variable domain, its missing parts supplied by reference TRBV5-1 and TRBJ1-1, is KAGVTQTPRYLIKTRGQQVTLSCSPISGHRSVSWYQQTPGQGLQFLFEYFSETQRNKGNFPGRFSGRQFSNSRSEMNVSTLELGDSALYLCASSWPRDRDTEAFFGQGTRLTVV.

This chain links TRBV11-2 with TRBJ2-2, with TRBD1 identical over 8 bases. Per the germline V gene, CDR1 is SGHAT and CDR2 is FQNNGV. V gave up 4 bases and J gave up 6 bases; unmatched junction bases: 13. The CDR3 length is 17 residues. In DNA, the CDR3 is TGTGCCAGCAGCTCAGTGGGGGCCGGACAGGGAGCCGGGGAGCTGTTTTTT. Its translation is CASSSVGAGQGAGELFF.

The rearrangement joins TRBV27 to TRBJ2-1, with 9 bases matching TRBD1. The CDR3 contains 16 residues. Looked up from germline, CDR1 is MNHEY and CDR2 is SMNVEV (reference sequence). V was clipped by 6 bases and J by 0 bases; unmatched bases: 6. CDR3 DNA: TGTGCCAGCAGACGCGGGACAGGGAGCTCCTACAATGAGCAGTTCTTC. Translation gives CASRRGTGSSYNEQFF.

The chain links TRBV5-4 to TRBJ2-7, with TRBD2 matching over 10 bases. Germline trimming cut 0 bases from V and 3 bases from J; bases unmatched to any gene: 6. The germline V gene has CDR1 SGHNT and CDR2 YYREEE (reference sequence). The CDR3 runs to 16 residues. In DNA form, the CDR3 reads TGTGCCAGCAGCTTGGGGGGCCTAGCGGGAGACTACGAGCAGTACTTC. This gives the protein CASSLGGLAGDYEQYF. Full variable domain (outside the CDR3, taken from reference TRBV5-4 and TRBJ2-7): ETGVTQSPTHLIKTRGQQVTLRCSSQSGHNTVSWYQQALGQGPQFIFQYYREEENGRGNFPPRFSGLQFPNYSSELNVNALELDDSALYLCASSLGGLAGDYEQYFGPGTRLTVT.

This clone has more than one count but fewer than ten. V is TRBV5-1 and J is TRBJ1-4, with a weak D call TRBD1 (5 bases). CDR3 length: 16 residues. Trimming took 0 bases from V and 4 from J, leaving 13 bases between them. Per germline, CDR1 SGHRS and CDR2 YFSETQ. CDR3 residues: CASSLDGQGRNEKLFF. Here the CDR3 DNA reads TGCGCCAGCAGCTTGGATGGCCAGGGTCGTAATGAAAAACTGTTTTTT. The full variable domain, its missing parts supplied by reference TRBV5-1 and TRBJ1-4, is KAGVTQTPRYLIKTRGQQVTLSCSPISGHRSVSWYQQTPGQGLQFLFEYFSETQRNKGNFPGRFSGRQFSNSRSEMNVSTLELGDSALYLCASSLDGQGRNEKLFFGSGTQLSVL.

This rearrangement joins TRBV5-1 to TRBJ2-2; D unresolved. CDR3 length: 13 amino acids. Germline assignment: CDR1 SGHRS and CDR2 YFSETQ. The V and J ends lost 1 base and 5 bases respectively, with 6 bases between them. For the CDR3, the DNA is TGCGCCAGCAGCTTGCTAAAGACCGGGGAGCTGTTTTTT. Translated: CASSLLKTGELFF. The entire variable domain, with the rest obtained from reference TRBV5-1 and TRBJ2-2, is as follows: KAGVTQTPRYLIKTRGQQVTLSCSPISGHRSVSWYQQTPGQGLQFLFEYFSETQRNKGNFPGRFSGRQFSNSRSEMNVSTLELGDSALYLCASSLLKTGELFFGEGSRLTVL.

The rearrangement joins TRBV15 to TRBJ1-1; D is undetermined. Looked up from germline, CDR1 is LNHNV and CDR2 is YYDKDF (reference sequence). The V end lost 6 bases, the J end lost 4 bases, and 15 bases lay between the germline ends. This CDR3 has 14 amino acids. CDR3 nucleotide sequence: TGTGCCACCAGTCCCCTTTCTCGGGGCACTGAAGCTTTCTTT. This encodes CATSPLSRGTEAFF.

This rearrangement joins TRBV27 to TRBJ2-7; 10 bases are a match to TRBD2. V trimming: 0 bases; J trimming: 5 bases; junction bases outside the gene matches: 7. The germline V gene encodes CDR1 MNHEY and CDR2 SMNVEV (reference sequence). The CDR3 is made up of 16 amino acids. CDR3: CASSLSLAGAGHEQYF. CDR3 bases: TGTGCCAGCAGTTTATCCCTAGCGGGGGCCGGCCACGAGCAGTACTTC.

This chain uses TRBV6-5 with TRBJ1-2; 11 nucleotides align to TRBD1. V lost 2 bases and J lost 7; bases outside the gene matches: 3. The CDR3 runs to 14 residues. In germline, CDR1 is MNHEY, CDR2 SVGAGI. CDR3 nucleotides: TGTGCCAGCAGTTACAGCGGACAGGGGGCTGGCTACACCTTC. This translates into CASSYSGQGAGYTF.

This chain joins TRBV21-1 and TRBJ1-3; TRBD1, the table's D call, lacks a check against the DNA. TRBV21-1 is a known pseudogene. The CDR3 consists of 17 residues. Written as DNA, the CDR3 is TGTGCCAGCAGCAAAGAAGTCCGCAGATACTCTGGAAACACCATATATTTT. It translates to CASSKEVRRYSGNTIYF.

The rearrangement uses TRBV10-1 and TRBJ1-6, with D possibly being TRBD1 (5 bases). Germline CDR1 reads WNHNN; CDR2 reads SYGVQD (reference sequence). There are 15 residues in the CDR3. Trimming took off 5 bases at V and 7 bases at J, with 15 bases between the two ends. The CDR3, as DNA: TGCGCCAGCAGTAATATGAAGGGGATGAATTCACCCCTCCACTTT. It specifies CASSNMKGMNSPLHF.

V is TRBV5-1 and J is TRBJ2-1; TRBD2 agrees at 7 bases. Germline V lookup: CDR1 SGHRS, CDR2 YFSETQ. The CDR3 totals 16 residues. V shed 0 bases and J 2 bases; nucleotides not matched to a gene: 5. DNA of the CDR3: TGCGCCAGCAGCTTGGTGGGCGGGGGACCCTACAATGAGCAGTTCTTC. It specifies CASSLVGGGPYNEQFF. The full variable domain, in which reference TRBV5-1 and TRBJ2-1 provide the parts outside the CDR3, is KAGVTQTPRYLIKTRGQQVTLSCSPISGHRSVSWYQQTPGQGLQFLFEYFSETQRNKGNFPGRFSGRQFSNSRSEMNVSTLELGDSALYLCASSLVGGGPYNEQFFGPGTRLTVL.

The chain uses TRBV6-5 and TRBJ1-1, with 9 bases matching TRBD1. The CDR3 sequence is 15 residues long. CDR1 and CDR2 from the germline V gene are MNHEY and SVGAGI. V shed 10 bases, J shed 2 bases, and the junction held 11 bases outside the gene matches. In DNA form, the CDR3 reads TGTGCCATCCTCCGGGACAGGGTTTCTAACACTGAAGCTTTCTTT. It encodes CAILRDRVSNTEAFF.